This is a list of T cell receptor beta chains from one sample in a study of blood T cell repertoires in COVID-19. Libraries were prepared by immunoSEQ multiplex PCR; TCRdb keeps only in-frame clonotypes and omits some of them. The sample yields some 160,000 clones, 65% to 85% seen once. Sequenced material: peripheral blood. The receptors shown here come from a man aged 45-65 years with active or convalescent COVID-19. The CDR3 runs from the conserved cysteine through the conserved F or W. D genes are given only for firm matches. Part of the rows lack a size; the others show once, few, many or a class for expanded clones.

clone size	D gene	V gene	J gene	CDR3 DNA	CDR3 protein
.	.	TRBV6-1	TRBJ2-2	TGTGCCAGCAGTGAGACTAGGAACACCGGGGAGCTGTTTTTT	CASSETRNTGELFF
.	TRBD2	TRBV3-1/TRBV3-2	TRBJ2-7	TGTGCCAGCAGCCAAGACTGGCTAGCGGGATCCTACGAGCAGTACTTC	CASSQDWLAGSYEQYF
.	TRBD1	TRBV11-2	TRBJ2-5	TGTGCCAGCAGCTTCCGAACGACAGGGTCGGAGACCCAGTACTTC	CASSFRTTGSETQYF
.	TRBD1	TRBV19	TRBJ2-7	TGTGCCAGTATTCCCCTCTCGGACAGGGGACGGCGGGAGCCTACCTACGAGCAGTACTTC	CASIPLSDRGRREPTYEQYF
.	.	TRBV6-5	TRBJ1-3	TGTGCCAGCAGAGTTTTTGGGGCAGCTGGAAACACCATATATTTT	CASRVFGAAGNTIYF
once	.	TRBV1	TRBJ2-1	TGCACCAGCAGCCAGAGATTAGCGACCTACAATGAGCAGTTCTTC	CTSSQRLATYNEQFF
.	.	TRBV3-1/TRBV3-2	TRBJ1-1	TGTGCCAGCAGTAGCTCGGGTGGGTTGCCCACTGAAGCTTTCTTT	CASSSSGGLPTEAFF
.	.	TRBV13	TRBJ1-1	TGTGCCAGCAGCTTAGGGGAGGGAGCTTTCTTT	CASSLGEGAFF
.	.	TRBV5-4	TRBJ2-7	TGTGCCAGCAGCCCGAGAGCGGGTACCGACACCTACGAGCAGTACTTC	CASSPRAGTDTYEQYF
.	.	TRBV5-5	TRBJ2-2	TGTGCCAGCAGCTTTCGTCCGGCGCTAGATGGGGGGGAGCTGTTTTTT	CASSFRPALDGGELFF
.	TRBD1	TRBV10-2	TRBJ1-4	TGCGCCAGCCACAGGGGGCGCGGTGAAAAACTGTTTTTT	CASHRGRGEKLFF
.	TRBD1	TRBV7-9	TRBJ2-1	TGTGCCAGCAGCTTAAGCCAGGGGGCGGGGATTGAGCAGTTCTTC	CASSLSQGAGIEQFF
.	.	TRBV11-2	TRBJ1-1	TGTGCCAGCAGCTTATCAATGAACACTGAAGCTTTCTTT	CASSLSMNTEAFF
.	.	TRBV12-5	TRBJ2-1	TGTGCTAGTGGTTTCCCACCCAGGCTAGCCGATTCCTACAATGAGCAGTTCTTC	CASGFPPRLADSYNEQFF
.	TRBD1	TRBV9	TRBJ1-1	TGTGCCAGCAGCCCCTGGACAGGGGCCGGGAACACTGAAGCTTTCTTT	CASSPWTGAGNTEAFF
.	TRBD2	TRBV9	TRBJ2-7	TGTGCCAGCAGCGTAGGTAGGACTAGCGGCTACGAGCAGTACTTC	CASSVGRTSGYEQYF
.	TRBD1	TRBV7-6	TRBJ1-4	TGTGCCAGCAGCTTACTATGGGGACAGGGTAGTGAAAAACTGTTTTTT	CASSLLWGQGSEKLFF
.	TRBD1	TRBV27	TRBJ1-2	TGTGCCAGCAGGACCGGGACAGGGGTCTATGGCTACACCTTC	CASRTGTGVYGYTF
.	TRBD2	TRBV10-3	TRBJ2-2	TGTGCCATCACCGGATATGGACTAGCGACGAACACCGGGGAGCTGTTTTTT	CAITGYGLATNTGELFF
.	.	TRBV6-2/TRBV6-3	TRBJ1-3	TGTGCCAGCAGTAAGGTCTCGACAATACGAGGAAACACCATATATTTT	CASSKVSTIRGNTIYF
.	.	TRBV7-7	TRBJ2-3	TGTGCTAGCAGCCCCGTGGGGCCAGATACGCAGTATTTT	CASSPVGPDTQYF
.	TRBD1	TRBV6-6	TRBJ2-1	TGTGCCAGCAGAAAGGGGGACAGGGGGCGTGAGCAGTTCTTC	CASRKGDRGREQFF
.	TRBD1	TRBV7-8	TRBJ1-5	TGTGCCAGCAGCTCCCGGGACAGGGATCAGCCCCAGCATTTT	CASSSRDRDQPQHF
.	.	TRBV28	TRBJ1-2	TGTGCCAGCAGTCCTTCCGGGGGGCGAGGGGGCTACACCTTC	CASSPSGGRGGYTF
.	TRBD1	TRBV4-1	TRBJ1-5	TGCGCCAGCAGCCAAGATGGATCCGGGACAGGGGGTCCCCAGCATTTT	CASSQDGSGTGGPQHF
.	TRBD1	TRBV6-5	TRBJ1-2	TGTGCCAGCAGTTACGCATTGGACAGGGTTGGCTACACCTTC	CASSYALDRVGYTF
.	TRBD2	TRBV27	TRBJ2-7	TGTGCCAGCAGATTAGCGGGGGACTACGAGCAGTACTTC	CASRLAGDYEQYF
few	TRBD2	TRBV5-8	TRBJ2-2	TGTGCCACCCCGATGGGCGGGAGGACGAACACCGGGGAGCTGTTTTTT	CATPMGGRTNTGELFF
.	TRBD1	TRBV5-1	TRBJ2-2	TGCGCCAGCAGCCGCGGGACAGGGAGGACCGGGGAGCTGTTTTTT	CASSRGTGRTGELFF
.	TRBD1	TRBV24-1	TRBJ1-5	TGTGCCACTAAGGGACAGGGGAGTCAGCCCCAGCATTTT	CATKGQGSQPQHF
.	TRBD2	TRBV11-2	TRBJ2-3	TGTGCCAGCAGCCCTCAGGGAGGGCCTGATACGCAGTATTTT	CASSPQGGPDTQYF
.	TRBD2	TRBV7-2	TRBJ2-5	TGTGCCAGCAGCTTAGCGGGAACGGGAGGGAAAGAGACCCAGTACTTC	CASSLAGTGGKETQYF
.	.	TRBV9	TRBJ1-2	TGTGCCAGCAGCGTAGCTGCGGTCACTAACTATGGCTACACCTTC	CASSVAAVTNYGYTF
.	TRBD2	TRBV5-1	TRBJ2-7	TGCGCCAGCAGCCCCGTCACTCTTGCTAGCGGTTTATACGAGCAGTACTTC	CASSPVTLASGLYEQYF
many	TRBD2	TRBV18	TRBJ2-5	TGTGCCAGCTCACCTGGGGAGACGGGAGGGAACCGAAGAGAGACCCAGTACTTC	CASSPGETGGNRRETQYF
.	.	TRBV4-2	TRBJ2-5	TGTGCCAGCAGCCAAGCCCTGGGACTGACCCAGTACTTC	CASSQALGLTQYF
.	TRBD2	TRBV28	TRBJ2-1	TGTGCCAGCAGTTTATCCCTCGGACTAGGGTCGTTCGATGAGCAGTTCTTC	CASSLSLGLGSFDEQFF
.	TRBD2	TRBV5-4	TRBJ2-1	TGTGCCAGCAGCTTGGGGCTAGCGGGAGGTTCCAATGAGCAGTTCTTC	CASSLGLAGGSNEQFF
.	TRBD1	TRBV28	TRBJ1-6	TGTGCCAGCAGGGCCGGGACAGGAGGCTATAATTCACCCCTCCACTTT	CASRAGTGGYNSPLHF
.	.	TRBV14	TRBJ2-1	TGTGCCAGCAGCCAAGTCCCCGCGGGGAATGAGCAGTTCTTC	CASSQVPAGNEQFF
.	.	TRBV11-2	TRBJ2-7	TGTGCCAGCAGCTTAGTAGAGGGTAACGAGCAGTACTTC	CASSLVEGNEQYF
.	TRBD1	TRBV24-1	TRBJ2-6	TGTGCCACCCAGGGGGCTGGGGCCAACGTCCTGACTTTC	CATQGAGANVLTF
.	TRBD2	TRBV28	TRBJ2-3	TGTGCCAGCAGTCTTCTAGCGGGACTCACAGATACGCAGTATTTT	CASSLLAGLTDTQYF
.	.	TRBV7-9	TRBJ2-1	TGTGCCAGCAGCTTACACCCCGCGGCTACCTTTAGGAATGAGCAGTTCTTC	CASSLHPAATFRNEQFF
once	.	TRBV27	TRBJ2-1	TGTGCCAGCAGTTGGGTCGCGGGGTCCTCCTACAATGAGCAGTTCTTC	CASSWVAGSSYNEQFF
.	.	TRBV29-1	TRBJ2-7	TGCAGCGTCGAAGAGGCCCACGAGCAGTACTTC	CSVEEAHEQYF
.	TRBD2	TRBV15	TRBJ2-7	TGTGCCACCAGCAGGCCCTACGGGACTAGCGGGAGCTACGAGCAGTACTTC	CATSRPYGTSGSYEQYF
once	TRBD2	TRBV5-4	TRBJ2-3	TGTGCCAGCAGCGCAAATCCCCTAGCGGGAGTTTCAGATACGCAGTATTTT	CASSANPLAGVSDTQYF
.	.	TRBV5-1	TRBJ1-1	TGCGCCAGCAGCTTACAAATTGGGGGGGACACTGAAGCTTTCTTT	CASSLQIGGDTEAFF
.	TRBD1	TRBV13	TRBJ2-3	TGTGCCAGCAGCTTGGGACAGGGCAGCACAGATACGCAGTATTTT	CASSLGQGSTDTQYF
.	TRBD2	TRBV5-4	TRBJ2-3	TGTGCCAGCAGCTTGGATAGCGGGACTACAGATACGCAGTATTTT	CASSLDSGTTDTQYF
.	TRBD1	TRBV25-1	TRBJ2-7	TGTGCCAGCCGAAGGACAGGGAGTGGATACGAGCAGTACTTC	CASRRTGSGYEQYF
.	TRBD1	TRBV18	TRBJ1-5	TGTGCCAGCTCACCCGCCGGGACAGGGGAAACCCTTAGCAATCAGCCCCAGCATTTT	CASSPAGTGETLSNQPQHF
.	TRBD1	TRBV5-1	TRBJ2-1	TGCGCCAGCCCCCCCCCGACAGGGGAAGACGATGAGCAGTTCTTC	CASPPPTGEDDEQFF
.	.	TRBV7-9	TRBJ2-7	TGTGCCAGCGCGAGCAACGAGCAGTACTTC	CASASNEQYF
once	.	TRBV4-1	TRBJ2-3	TGCGCCAGCAGCCGAGAGGGGGAGGGCGGCACAGATACGCAGTATTTT	CASSREGEGGTDTQYF
.	.	TRBV3-1/TRBV3-2	TRBJ1-2	TGTGCCAGCAGCCAAGGGCCAGGCTCTACCTATGGCTACACCTTC	CASSQGPGSTYGYTF
.	.	TRBV7-9	TRBJ2-5	TGTGCCAGCAGCTTAGGGGGGAGGAGGGAGACCCAGTACTTC	CASSLGGRRETQYF
.	.	TRBV21-1	TRBJ2-7	TGTGCCAGGATCCGGGACAGGGCTTTCCGTGAGCAGTACTTC	CARIRDRAFREQYF